Only a few counts were recorded for the clone carrying this TCR beta chain. TCRdb used MiXCR to reprocess the RT-PCR reads, holding one entry per CDR3 protein. The table includes hundreds of thousands of distinct CDR3 sequences, 14% detected once. This clonotype was sampled from a female donor in good health, serving as a healthy control. The sequencing sample was made of memory CD4+ T cells from blood.

CDR3 DNA sequence: TGTGCCGTTCGGGCGGGAGGGCCGGCAGATACGCAGTATTTT. Translated: CAVRAGGPADTQYF. The rearrangement links TRBV7-2 to TRBJ2-3; the match to TRBD2 covers 9 bases. Looked up from germline, CDR1 is SGHTA and CDR2 is FQGNSA. The CDR3 is 14 amino acids. J was trimmed by 4 bases and V by 11 bases; bases with no gene match: 10.